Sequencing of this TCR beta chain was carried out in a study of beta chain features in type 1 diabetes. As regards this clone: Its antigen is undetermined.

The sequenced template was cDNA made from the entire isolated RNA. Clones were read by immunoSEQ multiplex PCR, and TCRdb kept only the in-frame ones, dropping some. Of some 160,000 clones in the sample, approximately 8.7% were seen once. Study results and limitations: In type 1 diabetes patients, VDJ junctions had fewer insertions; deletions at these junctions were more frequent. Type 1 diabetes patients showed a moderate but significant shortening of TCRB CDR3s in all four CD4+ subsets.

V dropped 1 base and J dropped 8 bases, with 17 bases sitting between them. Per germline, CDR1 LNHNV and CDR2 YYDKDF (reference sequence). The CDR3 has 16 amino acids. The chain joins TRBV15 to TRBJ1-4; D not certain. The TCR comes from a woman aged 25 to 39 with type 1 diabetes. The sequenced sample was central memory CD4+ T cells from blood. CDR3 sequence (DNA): TGTGCCACCAGCAGAGGAGACTCTAGCCAGGCCGAAAAACTGTTTTTT. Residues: CATSRGDSSQAEKLFF.